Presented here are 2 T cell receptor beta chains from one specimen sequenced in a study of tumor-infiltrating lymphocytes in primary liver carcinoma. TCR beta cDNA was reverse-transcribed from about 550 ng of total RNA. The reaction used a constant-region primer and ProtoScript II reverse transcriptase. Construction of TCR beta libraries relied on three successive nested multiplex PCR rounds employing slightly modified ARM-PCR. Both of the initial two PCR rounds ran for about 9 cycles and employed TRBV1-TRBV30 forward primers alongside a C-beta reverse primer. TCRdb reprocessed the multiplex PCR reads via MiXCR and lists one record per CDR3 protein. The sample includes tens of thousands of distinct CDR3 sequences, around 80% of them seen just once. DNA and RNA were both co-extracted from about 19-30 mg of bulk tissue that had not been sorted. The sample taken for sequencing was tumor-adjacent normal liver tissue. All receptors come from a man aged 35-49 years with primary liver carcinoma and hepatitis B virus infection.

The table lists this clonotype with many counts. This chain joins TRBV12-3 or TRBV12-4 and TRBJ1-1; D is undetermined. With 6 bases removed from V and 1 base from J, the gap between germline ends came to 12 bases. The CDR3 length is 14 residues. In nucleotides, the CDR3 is TGTGCCAGCAGCTCTTCCGATGCGAACACTGAAGCTTTCTTT. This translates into CASSSSDANTEAFF.

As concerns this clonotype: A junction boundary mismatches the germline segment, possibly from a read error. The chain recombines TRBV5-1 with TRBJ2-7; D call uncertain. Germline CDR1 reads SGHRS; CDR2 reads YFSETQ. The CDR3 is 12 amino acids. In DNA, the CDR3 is TGCACCAGCAGATATACCGACTACGAGCAGTACTTC. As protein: CTSRYTDYEQYF.